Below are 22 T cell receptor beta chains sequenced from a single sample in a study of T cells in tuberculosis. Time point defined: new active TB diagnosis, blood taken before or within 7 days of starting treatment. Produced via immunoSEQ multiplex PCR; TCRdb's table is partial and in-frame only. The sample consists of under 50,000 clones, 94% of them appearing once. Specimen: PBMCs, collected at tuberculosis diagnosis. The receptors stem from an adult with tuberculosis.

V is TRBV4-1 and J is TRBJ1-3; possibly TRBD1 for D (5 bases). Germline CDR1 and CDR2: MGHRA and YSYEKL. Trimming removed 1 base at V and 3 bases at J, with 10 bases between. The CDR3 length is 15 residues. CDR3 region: CASSQGGASGNTIYF. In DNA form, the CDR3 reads TGCGCCAGCAGCCAAGGTGGGGCCAGTGGAAACACCATATATTTT.

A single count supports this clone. CDR3 protein: CASSLTGGGTDTQYF. Written as DNA, the CDR3 is TGTGCCAGCAGCTTAACAGGGGGCGGCACAGATACGCAGTATTTT. The chain is built from TRBV7-7 and TRBJ2-3; 9 bases align to TRBD1. The germline V gene encodes CDR1 SSHAT and CDR2 FNYEAQ (reference sequence). The ends lost 2 bases at V and 1 base at J; junction bases unmatched: 1. CDR3 length: 15 amino acids. Filled out from reference TRBV7-7 and TRBJ2-3, the complete variable domain reads GAGVSQSPRYKVTKRGQDVTLRCDPISSHATLYWYQQALGQGPEFLTYFNYEAQPDKSGLPSDRFSAERPEGSISTLTIQRTEQRDSAMYRCASSLTGGGTDTQYFGPGTRLTVL.

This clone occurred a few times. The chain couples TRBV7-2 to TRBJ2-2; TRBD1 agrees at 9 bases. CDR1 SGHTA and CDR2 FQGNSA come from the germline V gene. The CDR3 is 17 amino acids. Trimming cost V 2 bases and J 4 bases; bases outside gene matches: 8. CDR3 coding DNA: TGTGCCAGCAGCTTAACTACCGGGACAGGGTCCACCGGGGAGCTGTTTTTT. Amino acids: CASSLTTGTGSTGELFF.

The CDR3 spells CASSGKTGPISPLHF. The CDR3 region has the DNA TGTGCCAGCAGCGGTAAGACAGGGCCTATTAGTCCCCTCCACTTT. The chain joins TRBV25-1 to TRBJ1-6; TRBD1 matches 7 bases. After removal of 6 bases from V and 13 bases from J, the junction contained 15 bases not matched to a gene. CDR3 length equals 15 residues. Germline V gives CDR1 MGHDK, CDR2 SYGVNS.

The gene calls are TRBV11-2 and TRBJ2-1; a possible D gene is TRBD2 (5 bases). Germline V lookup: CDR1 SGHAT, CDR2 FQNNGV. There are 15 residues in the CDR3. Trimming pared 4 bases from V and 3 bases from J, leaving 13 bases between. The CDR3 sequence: CASSSRTGYYNEQFF. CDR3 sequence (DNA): TGTGCCAGCAGCTCCCGGACGGGGTACTACAATGAGCAGTTCTTC.

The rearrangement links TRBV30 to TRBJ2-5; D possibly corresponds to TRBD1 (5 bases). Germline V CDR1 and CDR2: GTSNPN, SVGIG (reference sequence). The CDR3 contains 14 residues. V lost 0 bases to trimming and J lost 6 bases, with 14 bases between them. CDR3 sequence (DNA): TGTGCCTGGAGTGTGACAGCTCCCCGGAAGACCCAGTACTTC. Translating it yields CAWSVTAPRKTQYF.

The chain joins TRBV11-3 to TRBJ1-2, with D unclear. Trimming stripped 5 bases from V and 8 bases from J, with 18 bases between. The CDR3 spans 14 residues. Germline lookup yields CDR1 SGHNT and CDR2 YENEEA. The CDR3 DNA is TGTGCCAGCAGCCACAGTCCCCCAGGCGGGGGCTACACCTTC. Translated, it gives CASSHSPPGGGYTF.

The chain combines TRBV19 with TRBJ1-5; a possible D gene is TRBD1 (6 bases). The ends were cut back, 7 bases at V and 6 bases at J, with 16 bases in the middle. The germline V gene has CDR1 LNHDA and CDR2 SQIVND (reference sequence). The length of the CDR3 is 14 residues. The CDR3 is CASKNTGLGQPQHF. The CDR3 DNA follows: TGTGCCAGTAAAAATACAGGGCTCGGTCAGCCCCAGCATTTT. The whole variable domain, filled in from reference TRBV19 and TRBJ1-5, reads DGGITQSPKYLFRKEGQNVTLSCEQNLNHDAMYWYRQDPGQGLRLIYYSQIVNDFQKGDIAEGYSVSREKKESFPLTVTSAQKNPTAFYLCASKNTGLGQPQHFGDGTRLSIL.

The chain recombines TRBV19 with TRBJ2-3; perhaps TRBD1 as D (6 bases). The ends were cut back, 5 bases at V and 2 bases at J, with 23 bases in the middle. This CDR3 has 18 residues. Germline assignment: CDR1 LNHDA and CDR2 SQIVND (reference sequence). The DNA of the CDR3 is TGTGCCAGTAGTGACTTTTGGACAGCGATAGCAGACACAGATACGCAGTATTTT. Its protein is CASSDFWTAIADTDTQYF. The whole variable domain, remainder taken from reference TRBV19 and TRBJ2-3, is DGGITQSPKYLFRKEGQNVTLSCEQNLNHDAMYWYRQDPGQGLRLIYYSQIVNDFQKGDIAEGYSVSREKKESFPLTVTSAQKNPTAFYLCASSDFWTAIADTDTQYFGPGTRLTVL.

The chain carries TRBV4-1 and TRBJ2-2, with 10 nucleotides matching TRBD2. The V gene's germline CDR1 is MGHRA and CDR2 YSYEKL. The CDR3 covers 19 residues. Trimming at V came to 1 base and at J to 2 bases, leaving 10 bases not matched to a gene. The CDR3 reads CASSQVLASGGLNTGELFF. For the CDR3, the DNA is TGCGCCAGCAGCCAAGTTCTGGCTAGCGGGGGCCTCAACACCGGGGAGCTGTTTTTT.

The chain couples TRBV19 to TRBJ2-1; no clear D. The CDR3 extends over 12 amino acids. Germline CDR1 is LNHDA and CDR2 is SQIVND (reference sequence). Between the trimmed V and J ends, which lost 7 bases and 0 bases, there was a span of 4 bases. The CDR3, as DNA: TGTGCCAGTATCGGCTCCTACAATGAGCAGTTCTTC. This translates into CASIGSYNEQFF.

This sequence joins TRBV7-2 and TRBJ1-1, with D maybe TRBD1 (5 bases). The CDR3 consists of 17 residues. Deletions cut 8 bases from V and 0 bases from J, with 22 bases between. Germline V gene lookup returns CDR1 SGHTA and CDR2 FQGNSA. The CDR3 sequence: CASRTETRQSMNTEAFF. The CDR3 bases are TGTGCCAGCCGTACAGAGACCCGACAGAGCATGAACACTGAAGCTTTCTTT.

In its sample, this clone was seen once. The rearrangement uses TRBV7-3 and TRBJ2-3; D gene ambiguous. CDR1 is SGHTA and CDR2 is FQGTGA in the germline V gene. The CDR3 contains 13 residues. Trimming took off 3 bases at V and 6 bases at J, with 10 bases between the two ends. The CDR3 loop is CASSFQTGDTQYF. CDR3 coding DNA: TGTGCCAGCAGCTTCCAGACTGGGGATACGCAGTATTTT. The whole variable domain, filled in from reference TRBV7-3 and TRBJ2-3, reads GAGVSQTPSNKVTEKGKYVELRCDPISGHTALYWYRQSLGQGPEFLIYFQGTGAADDSGLPNDRFFAVRPEGSVSTLKIQRTERGDSAVYLCASSFQTGDTQYFGPGTRLTVL.

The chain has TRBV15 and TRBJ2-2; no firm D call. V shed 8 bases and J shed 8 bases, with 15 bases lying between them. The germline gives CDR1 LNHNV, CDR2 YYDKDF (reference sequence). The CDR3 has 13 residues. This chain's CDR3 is CATCERSEGELFF. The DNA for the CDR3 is TGTGCCACCTGTGAACGGTCCGAGGGGGAGCTGTTTTTT.

The CDR3 protein is CASSPRDRVNYGYTF. As DNA, the CDR3 is TGTGCCAGCTCACCCCGGGACAGGGTTAACTATGGCTACACCTTC. The rearrangement joins TRBV18 to TRBJ1-2, with 9 bases identical to TRBD1. The CDR3 loop spans 15 amino acids. Germline V lookup: CDR1 KGHSH, CDR2 LQKENI. Losses at the gene ends were 3 bases for V and 1 base for J; bases not matched to a gene: 3.

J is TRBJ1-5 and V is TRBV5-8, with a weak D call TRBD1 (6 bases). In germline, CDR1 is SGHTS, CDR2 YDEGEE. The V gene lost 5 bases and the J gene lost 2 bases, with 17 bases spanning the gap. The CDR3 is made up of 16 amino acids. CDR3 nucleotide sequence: TGTGCCAGCAGGGAATTTACAGGGTTCGGCAATCAGCCCCAGCATTTT. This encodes CASREFTGFGNQPQHF.

DNA of the CDR3: TGTGCCAGCTCACCAAGAGACAGATACCAGAACACTGAAGCTTTCTTT. Translated, it gives CASSPRDRYQNTEAFF. The chain joins TRBV18 to TRBJ1-1; possible D gene TRBD1, 5 bases. The V and J ends lost 2 bases and 1 base respectively, with 14 bases between them. CDR3 length equals 16 residues. Germline V CDR1 and CDR2: KGHSH, LQKENI.

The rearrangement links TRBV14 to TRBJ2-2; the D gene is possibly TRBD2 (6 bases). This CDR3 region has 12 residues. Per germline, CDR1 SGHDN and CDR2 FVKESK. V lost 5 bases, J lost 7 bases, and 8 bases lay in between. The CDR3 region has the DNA TGTGCCAGCAGCTGGGGGGTCGGGGAGCTGTTTTTT. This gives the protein CASSWGVGELFF.

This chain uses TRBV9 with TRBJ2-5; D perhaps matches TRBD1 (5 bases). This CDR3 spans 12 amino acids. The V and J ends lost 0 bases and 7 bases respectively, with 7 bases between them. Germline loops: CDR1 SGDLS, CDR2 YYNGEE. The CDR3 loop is CASSVERGTQYF. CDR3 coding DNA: TGTGCCAGCAGCGTAGAAAGGGGGACCCAGTACTTC.

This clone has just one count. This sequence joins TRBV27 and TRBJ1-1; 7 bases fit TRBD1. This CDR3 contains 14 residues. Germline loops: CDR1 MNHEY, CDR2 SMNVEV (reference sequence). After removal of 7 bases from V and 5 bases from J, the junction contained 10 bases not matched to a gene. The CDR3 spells CASIKQGKRTEAFF. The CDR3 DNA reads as TGTGCCAGCATCAAACAGGGGAAGAGAACTGAAGCTTTCTTT.

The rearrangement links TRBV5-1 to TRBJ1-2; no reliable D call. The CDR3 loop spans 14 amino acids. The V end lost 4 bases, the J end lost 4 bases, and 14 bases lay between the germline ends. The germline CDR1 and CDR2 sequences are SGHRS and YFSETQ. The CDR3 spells CASSQSTAAYGYTF. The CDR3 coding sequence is TGCGCCAGCAGCCAGAGCACAGCGGCCTATGGCTACACCTTC.

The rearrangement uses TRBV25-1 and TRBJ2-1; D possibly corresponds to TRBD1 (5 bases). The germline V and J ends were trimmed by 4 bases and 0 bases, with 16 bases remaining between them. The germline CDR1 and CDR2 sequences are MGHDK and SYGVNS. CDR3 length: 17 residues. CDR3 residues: CASSVQGESSSYNEQFF. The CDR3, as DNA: TGTGCCAGCAGTGTCCAGGGCGAGAGCTCCTCCTACAATGAGCAGTTCTTC. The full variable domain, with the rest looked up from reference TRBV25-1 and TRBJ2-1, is EADIYQTPRYLVIGTGKKITLECSQTMGHDKMYWYQQDPGMELHLIHYSYGVNSTEKGDLSSESTVSRIRTEHFPLTLESARPSHTSQYLCASSVQGESSSYNEQFFGPGTRLTVL.